The entry below gives a single T cell receptor beta chain sequence along with its context. TCRdb keeps only in-frame clones here, not all; method: immunoSEQ multiplex PCR. The sample holds about 83,000 clones, around 87% seen once. This sample was included in a study of T cell responses to AZD1222 COVID-19 vaccine. Germline lookup yields CDR1 MNHEY and CDR2 SMNVEV (reference sequence). With 6 bases removed from V and 5 bases from J, the gap between germline ends came to 11 bases. This CDR3 has 12 residues. The sample in question was peripheral blood, obtained on day 0 of MenACWY control vaccination. The V call is TRBV27, the J call TRBJ2-7; D might be TRBD1 (6 bases). This clonotype was sampled from an adult in good health. CDR3 in amino acids: CASRNRADEQYF. The CDR3 DNA sequence: TGTGCCAGCAGGAACAGGGCCGACGAGCAGTACTTC.